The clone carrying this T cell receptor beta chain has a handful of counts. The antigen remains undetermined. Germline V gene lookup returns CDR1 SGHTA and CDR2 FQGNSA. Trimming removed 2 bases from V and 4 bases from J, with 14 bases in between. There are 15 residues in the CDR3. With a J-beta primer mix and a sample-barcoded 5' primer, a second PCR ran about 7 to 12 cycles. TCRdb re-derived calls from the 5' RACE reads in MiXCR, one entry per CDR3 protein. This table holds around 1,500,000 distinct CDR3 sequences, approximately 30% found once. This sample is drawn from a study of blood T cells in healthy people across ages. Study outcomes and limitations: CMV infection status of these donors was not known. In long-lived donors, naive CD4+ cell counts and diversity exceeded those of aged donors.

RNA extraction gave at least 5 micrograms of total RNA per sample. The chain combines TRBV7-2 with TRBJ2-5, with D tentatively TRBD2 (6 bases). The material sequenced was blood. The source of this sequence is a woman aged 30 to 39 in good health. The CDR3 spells CTSSLWGVGGETQYF. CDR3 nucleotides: TGTACCAGCAGCTTATGGGGGGTAGGAGGAGAGACCCAGTACTTC.